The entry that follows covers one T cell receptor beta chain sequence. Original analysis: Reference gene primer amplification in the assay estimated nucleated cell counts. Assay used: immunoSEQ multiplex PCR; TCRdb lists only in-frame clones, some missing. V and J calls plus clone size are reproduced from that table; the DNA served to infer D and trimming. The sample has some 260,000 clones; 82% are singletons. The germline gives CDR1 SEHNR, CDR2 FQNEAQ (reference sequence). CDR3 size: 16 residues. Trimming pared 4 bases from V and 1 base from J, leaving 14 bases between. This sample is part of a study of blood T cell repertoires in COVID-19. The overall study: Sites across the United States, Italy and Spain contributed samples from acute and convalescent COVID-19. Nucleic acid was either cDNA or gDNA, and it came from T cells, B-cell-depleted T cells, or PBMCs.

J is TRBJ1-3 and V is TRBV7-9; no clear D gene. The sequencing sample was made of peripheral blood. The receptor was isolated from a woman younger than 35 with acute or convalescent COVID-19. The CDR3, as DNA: TGTGCCAGCAGCTCAAGAGGGAGGGCGTCTGGAAACACCATATATTTT. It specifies CASSSRGRASGNTIYF.